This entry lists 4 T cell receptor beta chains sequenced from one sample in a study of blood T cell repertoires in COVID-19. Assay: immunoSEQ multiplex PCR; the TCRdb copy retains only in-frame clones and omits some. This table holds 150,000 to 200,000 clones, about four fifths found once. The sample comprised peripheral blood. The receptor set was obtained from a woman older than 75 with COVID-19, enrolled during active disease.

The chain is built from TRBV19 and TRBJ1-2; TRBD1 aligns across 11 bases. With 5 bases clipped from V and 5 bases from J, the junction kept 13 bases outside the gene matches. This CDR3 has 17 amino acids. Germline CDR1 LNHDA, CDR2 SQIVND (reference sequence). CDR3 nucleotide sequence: TGTGCCAGTAGTCCCGCCCGGGACAGGGGGATGGGATATGGCTACACCTTC. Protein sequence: CASSPARDRGMGYGYTF. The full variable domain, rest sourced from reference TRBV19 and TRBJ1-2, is DGGITQSPKYLFRKEGQNVTLSCEQNLNHDAMYWYRQDPGQGLRLIYYSQIVNDFQKGDIAEGYSVSREKKESFPLTVTSAQKNPTAFYLCASSPARDRGMGYGYTFGSGTRLTVV.

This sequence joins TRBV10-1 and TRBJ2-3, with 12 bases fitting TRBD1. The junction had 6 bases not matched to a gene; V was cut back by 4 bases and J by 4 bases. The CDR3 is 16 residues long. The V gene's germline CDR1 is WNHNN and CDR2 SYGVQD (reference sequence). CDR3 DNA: TGCGCCAGCAGTGGAAGGGACAGGGGGCATTCAGATACGCAGTATTTT. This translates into CASSGRDRGHSDTQYF.

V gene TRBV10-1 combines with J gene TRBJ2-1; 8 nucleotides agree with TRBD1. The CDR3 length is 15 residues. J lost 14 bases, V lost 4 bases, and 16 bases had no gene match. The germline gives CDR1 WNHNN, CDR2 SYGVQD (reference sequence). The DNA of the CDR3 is TGCGCCAGCAGTGCCGAGACAGGGGAACCCGAAGAAGAGTTCTTC. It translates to CASSAETGEPEEEFF.

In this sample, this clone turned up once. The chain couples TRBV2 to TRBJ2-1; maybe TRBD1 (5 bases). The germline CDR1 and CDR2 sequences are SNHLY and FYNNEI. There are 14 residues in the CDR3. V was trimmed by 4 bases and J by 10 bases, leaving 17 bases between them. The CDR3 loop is CASSVGWQGLEQFF. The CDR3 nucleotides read TGTGCCAGCAGTGTGGGTTGGCAGGGCCTGGAGCAGTTCTTC.